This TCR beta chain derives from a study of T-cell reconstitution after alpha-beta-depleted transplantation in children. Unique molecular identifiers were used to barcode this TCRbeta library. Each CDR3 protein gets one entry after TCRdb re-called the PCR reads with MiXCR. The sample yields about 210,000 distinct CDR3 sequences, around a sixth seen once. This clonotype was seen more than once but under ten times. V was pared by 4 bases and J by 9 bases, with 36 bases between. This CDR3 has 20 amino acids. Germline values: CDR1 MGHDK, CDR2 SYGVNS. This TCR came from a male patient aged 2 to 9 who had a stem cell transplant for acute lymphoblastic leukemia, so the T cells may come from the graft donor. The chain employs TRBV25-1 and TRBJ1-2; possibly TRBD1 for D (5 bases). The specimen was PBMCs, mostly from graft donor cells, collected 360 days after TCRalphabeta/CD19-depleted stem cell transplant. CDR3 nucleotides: TGTGCCAGCAGTGTCGGGGGACTCTTCCCGGTGGAGGGGCCCTATGTAAGCTACACCTTC. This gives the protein CASSVGGLFPVEGPYVSYTF.